The present T cell receptor beta chain was sequenced within a study of shared clonotypes between healthy human individuals (TCRdb year 2020). With regard to the full study: The cohort included a few men and two women between 18 and 49 years of age. The study deeply sequenced blood TCR repertoires of about 5 healthy adults to estimate repertoire size and the extent of clonotype sharing between individuals. Different laboratories and diverse techniques were used to prepare libraries and sequence TCR repertoires, to increase sequencing depth and limit assay-specific biases. Each donor's leukapheresis produced roughly between roughly 0.94 and 9.5 billion PBMCs. For each donor, CD4 naive and CD4 memory were each run on three plates, CD8 naive on two plates, and CD8 memory on one plate. The study at large found these results: Compared with non-shared clonotypes, the clonotypes found in all four sorted-subset donors had higher generation probabilities. Sampling was limited to blood, and TCR repertoires in tissue likely differ from TCR repertoires in blood. Incomplete sequencing was indicated by rarefaction of sorted-subset datasets, despite the large sequencing depth. Larger estimated clonotype richness was generally found for naive subsets than for memory subsets. Sharing across a few donors was observed for approximately 4.6% of naive CD4, 3% to 3.5% of naive CD8, over 2% of memory CD4, and around 0.4% of memory CD8 clonotypes. Pairwise subsampling indicated that sequencing depth was expected to affect the degree of clonotype sharing among donors. Because the study included a small number of donors, the genetic and exposure-history diversity represented was limited.

Donors were healthy HIV-negative adults with no recently reported acute infections or vaccinations. All donors were Caucasian adults living in Nashville, Tennessee, USA. Magnetic negative selection was used to enrich CD4+ T cells, after which naive cells were positively selected on CD45RA and the negative fraction became the memory subset. Blood was collected by leukapheresis, and PBMCs were isolated by Ficoll-Histopaque density gradient centrifugation and then cryopreserved in liquid nitrogen vapor phase. Purity and quantity of every magnetically sorted T cell population were checked by analytical flow cytometry. From each sorted fraction, genomic DNA was isolated and quantified by UV absorbance on a Nanodrop 2000c. TCR CDR3 regions were amplified from genomic DNA by multiplex PCR using the deep immunoSEQ assay. For each cell subset, the extracted genomic DNA was distributed evenly across all wells of several immunoSEQ 96-well plates, and each plate served as one replicate. For sorted subsets, each replicate PCR was loaded with roughly 0.2 ug genomic DNA, equivalent to about 33,000 T cell genomes. Purified libraries were quantified with a Qubit 3.0 fluorometer, sized on a Bioanalyzer 2100, and re-quantified with the KAPA Library Quantification kit. Every immunoSEQ 96-well plate was sequenced on a dedicated single-read 150-cycle Illumina NextSeq 550 flow cell. The study's own analysis went as follows. Because the immunoSEQ output held only junctional sequences and lacked quality scores, the filtering could not match the filtering applied to full-length reads. Sequences were annotated with PyIR, a Python wrapper for IgBLAST v1.9, using IMGT germline references to assign V/J genes and CDR3. Any read was removed if the V/J assignment was weak (E-value above 1e-6), the CDR3 was missing, or the read contained stop codons, out-of-frame junctions, or ambiguous translated residues. A V3J clonotype was defined by an identical inferred V gene, J gene, and CDR3 amino acid sequence. The percentage overlap between two repertoires was calculated by dividing the number of shared unique clonotypes by the size of the smaller repertoire. Repertoire richness was assessed with RTK rarefaction, the Chao1 estimator, and Recon v2.1 estimates of unobserved clonotypes. For all TCRbeta clonotypes obtained by the gDNA method from several donors, generation probabilities were computed with OLGA. TCRdb stores this immuneACCESS table with in-frame sequences only. Part of the clones is absent; in the studies checked, under half of the shortfall reflects unresolved V genes, and no reason is known for the rest. V and J calls and clone size follow that table, whereas D and trimming were derived from the DNA. The sample has some 2,500,000 clones on record, 85% to 95% of them singletons. Of the sample, 0.3% to 0.4% falls within the top ten clones.

In its sample, this clone was seen once. The specificity of this receptor is unknown. Base-call qualities are not available, and no considerably larger clone is one nucleotide away. The CDR3 holds 15 amino acids from the cysteine to the phenylalanine. CDR3 DNA only is kept here, 45 bases in frame from base 1. For CDR1 and CDR2, the germline V gene lists MNHEY and SVGAGI. Trimming removed 7 bases from V and 6 bases from J, leaving 22 bases between the germline ends. The sequenced sample consisted of naive CD4+ T cells from PBMCs. In the paper's terms, the cell subset or site label means: CD45RA+ positively selected. The source of this sequence is a young man in good health. Some clones in this sample may be carry-over from other donors' samples. The chain links TRBV6-5 with TRBJ2-7, and the D gene may be TRBD2, 6 bases matching. The DNA sequence reads TGTGCCAGCACCAACGGGGGTTTGGGTTCCCGCGAGCAGTACTTC. Its protein product is CASTNGGLGSREQYF.